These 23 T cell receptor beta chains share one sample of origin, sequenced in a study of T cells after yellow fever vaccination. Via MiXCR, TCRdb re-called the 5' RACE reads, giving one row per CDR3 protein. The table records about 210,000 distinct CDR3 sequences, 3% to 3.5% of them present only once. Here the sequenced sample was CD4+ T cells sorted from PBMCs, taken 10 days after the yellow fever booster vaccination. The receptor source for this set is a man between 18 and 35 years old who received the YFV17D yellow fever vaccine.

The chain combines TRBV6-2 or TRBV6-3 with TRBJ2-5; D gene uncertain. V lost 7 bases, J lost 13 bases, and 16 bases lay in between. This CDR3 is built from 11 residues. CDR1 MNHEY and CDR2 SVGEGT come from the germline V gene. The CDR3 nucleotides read TGTGCCAGCACCCATGGGTCGACTCGGTACTTC. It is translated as CASTHGSTRYF.

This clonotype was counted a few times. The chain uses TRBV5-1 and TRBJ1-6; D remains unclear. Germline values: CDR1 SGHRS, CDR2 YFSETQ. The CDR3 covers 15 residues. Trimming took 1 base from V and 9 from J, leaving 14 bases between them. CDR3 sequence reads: CASSLNGPPSSPLHF. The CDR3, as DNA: TGCGCCAGCAGCTTGAATGGGCCACCCAGTTCACCCCTCCACTTT.

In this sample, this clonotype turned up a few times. CDR3 sequence: CASSQDPENTEAFF. The CDR3 bases are TGCGCCAGCAGCCAAGATCCGGAGAACACTGAAGCTTTCTTT. This chain links TRBV4-1 with TRBJ1-1; D call uncertain. Germline V gives CDR1 MGHRA, CDR2 YSYEKL. V was shortened by 0 bases and J by 1 base, with 6 bases between the two germline ends. This CDR3 comprises 14 residues.

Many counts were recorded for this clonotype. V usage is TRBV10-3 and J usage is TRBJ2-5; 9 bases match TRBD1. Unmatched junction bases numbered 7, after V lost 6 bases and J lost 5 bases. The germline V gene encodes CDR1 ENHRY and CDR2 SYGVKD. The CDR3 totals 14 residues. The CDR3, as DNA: TGTGCCATCAGCAATACAGGGGGCGCGGAGACCCAGTACTTC. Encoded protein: CAISNTGGAETQYF.

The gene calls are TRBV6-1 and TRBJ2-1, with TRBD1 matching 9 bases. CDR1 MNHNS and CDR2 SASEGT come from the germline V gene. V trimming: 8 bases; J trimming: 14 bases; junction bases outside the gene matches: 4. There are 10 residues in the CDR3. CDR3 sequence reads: CASGDRVKFF. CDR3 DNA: TGTGCCAGCGGGGACAGGGTAAAGTTCTTC.

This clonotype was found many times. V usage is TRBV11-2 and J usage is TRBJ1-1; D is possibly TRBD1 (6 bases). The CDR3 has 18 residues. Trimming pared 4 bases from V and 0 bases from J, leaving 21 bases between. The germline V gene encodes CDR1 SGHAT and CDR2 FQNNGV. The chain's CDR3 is CASSSPRGGGSMNTEAFF. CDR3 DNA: TGTGCCAGCAGCTCACCAAGGGGGGGAGGTAGCATGAACACTGAAGCTTTCTTT.

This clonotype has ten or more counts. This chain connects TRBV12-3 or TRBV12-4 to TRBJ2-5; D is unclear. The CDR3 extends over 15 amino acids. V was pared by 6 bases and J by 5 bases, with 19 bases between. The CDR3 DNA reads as TGTGCCAGCAGCTCGGGTGACGGGCTCCCTGAGACCCAGTACTTC. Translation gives CASSSGDGLPETQYF.

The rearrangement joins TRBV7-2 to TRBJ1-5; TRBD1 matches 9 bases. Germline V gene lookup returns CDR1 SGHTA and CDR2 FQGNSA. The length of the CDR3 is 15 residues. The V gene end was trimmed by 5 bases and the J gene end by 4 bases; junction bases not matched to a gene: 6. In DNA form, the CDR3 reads TGTGCCAGCAGCCTCAGGGGGACAGGGAATCAGCCCCAGCATTTT. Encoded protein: CASSLRGTGNQPQHF.

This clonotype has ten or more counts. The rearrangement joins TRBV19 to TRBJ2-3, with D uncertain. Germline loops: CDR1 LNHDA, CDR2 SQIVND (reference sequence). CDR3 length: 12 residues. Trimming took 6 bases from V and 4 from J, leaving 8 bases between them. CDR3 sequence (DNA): TGTGCCAGTAGAGCCGCGGCAGATACGCAGTATTTT. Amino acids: CASRAAADTQYF.

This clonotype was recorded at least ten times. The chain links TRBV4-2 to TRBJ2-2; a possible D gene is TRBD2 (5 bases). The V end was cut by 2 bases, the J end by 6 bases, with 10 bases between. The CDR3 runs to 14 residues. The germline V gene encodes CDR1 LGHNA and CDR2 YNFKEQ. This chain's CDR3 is CASSQPRVAGELFF. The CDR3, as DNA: TGTGCCAGCAGCCAACCGAGGGTGGCCGGGGAGCTGTTTTTT.

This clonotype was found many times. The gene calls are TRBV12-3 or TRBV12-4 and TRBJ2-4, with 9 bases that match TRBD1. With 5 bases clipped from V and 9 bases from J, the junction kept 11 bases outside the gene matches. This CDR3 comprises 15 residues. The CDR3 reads CASSPGGTGMSIQYF. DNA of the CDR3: TGTGCCAGCAGTCCCGGTGGGACAGGGATGAGCATTCAGTACTTC.

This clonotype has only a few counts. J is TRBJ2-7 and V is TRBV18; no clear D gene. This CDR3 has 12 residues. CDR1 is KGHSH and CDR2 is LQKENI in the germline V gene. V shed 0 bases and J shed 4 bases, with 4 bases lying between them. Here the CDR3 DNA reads TGTGCCAGCTCACCACCGGGGTACGAGCAGTACTTC. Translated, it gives CASSPPGYEQYF.

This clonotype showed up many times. The CDR3, as DNA: TGTGCCAGCAGGGCGGGGAGGGATACGCAGTATTTT. Encoded protein: CASRAGRDTQYF. The rearrangement links TRBV7-2 to TRBJ2-3; weak D call: TRBD2 (6 bases). V shed 6 bases and J shed 6 bases, with 10 bases lying between them. The germline CDR1 and CDR2 sequences are SGHTA and FQGNSA. This CDR3 has 12 residues.

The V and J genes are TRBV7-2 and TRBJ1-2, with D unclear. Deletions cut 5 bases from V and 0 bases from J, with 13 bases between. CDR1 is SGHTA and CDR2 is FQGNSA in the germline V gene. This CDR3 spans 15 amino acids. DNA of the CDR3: TGTGCCAGCAGCCGAGCGGCGGAAGCTAACTATGGCTACACCTTC. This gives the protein CASSRAAEANYGYTF.

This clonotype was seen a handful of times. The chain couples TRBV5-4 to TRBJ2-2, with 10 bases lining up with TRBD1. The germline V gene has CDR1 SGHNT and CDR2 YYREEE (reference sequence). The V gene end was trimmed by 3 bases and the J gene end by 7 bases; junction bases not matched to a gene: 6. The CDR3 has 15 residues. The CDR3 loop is CASSSPDRGHGELFF. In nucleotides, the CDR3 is TGTGCCAGCAGCTCCCCAGACAGGGGGCACGGGGAGCTGTTTTTT.

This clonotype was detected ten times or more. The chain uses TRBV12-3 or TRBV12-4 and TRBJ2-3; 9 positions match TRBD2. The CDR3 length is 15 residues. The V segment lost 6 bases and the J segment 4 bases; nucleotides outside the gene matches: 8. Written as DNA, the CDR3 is TGTGCCAGCAGAACAGCGGGGGGAAACCCAGATACGCAGTATTTT. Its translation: CASRTAGGNPDTQYF.

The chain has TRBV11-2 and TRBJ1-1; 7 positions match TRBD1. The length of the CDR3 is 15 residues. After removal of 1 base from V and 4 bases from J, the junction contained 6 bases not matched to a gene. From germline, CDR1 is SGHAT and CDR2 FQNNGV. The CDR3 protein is CASSLGRGRATEAFF. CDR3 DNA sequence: TGTGCCAGCAGCTTAGGCAGGGGGAGGGCCACTGAAGCTTTCTTT.

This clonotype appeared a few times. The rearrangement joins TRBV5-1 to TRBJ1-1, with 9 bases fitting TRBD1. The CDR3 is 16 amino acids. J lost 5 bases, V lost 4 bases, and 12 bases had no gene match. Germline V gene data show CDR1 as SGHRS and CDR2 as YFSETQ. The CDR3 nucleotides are TGCGCCAGCAGCCCCGGGACAGGGATGGGGTGGACTGAAGCTTTCTTT. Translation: CASSPGTGMGWTEAFF. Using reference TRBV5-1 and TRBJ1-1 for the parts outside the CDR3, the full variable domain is KAGVTQTPRYLIKTRGQQVTLSCSPISGHRSVSWYQQTPGQGLQFLFEYFSETQRNKGNFPGRFSGRQFSNSRSEMNVSTLELGDSALYLCASSPGTGMGWTEAFFGQGTRLTVV.

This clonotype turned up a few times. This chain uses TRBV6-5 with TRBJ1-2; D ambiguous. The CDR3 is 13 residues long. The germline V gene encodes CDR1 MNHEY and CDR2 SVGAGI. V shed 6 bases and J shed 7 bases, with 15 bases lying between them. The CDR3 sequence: CASSSNKRAGYTF. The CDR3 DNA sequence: TGTGCCAGCAGCAGTAATAAACGGGCTGGCTACACCTTC.

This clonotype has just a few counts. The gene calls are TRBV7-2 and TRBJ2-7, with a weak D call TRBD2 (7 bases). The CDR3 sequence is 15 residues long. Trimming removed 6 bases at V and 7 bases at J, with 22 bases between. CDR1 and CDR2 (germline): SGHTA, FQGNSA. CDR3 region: CASRFLAAARGEQYF. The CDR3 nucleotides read TGTGCCAGCAGGTTTCTAGCGGCGGCAAGGGGGGAGCAGTACTTC.

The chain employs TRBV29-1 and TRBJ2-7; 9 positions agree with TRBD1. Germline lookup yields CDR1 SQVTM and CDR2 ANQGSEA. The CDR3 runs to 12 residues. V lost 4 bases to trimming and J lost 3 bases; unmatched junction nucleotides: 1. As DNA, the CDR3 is TGCAGCGTTGGGGACAGGGTCTACGAGCAGTACTTC. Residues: CSVGDRVYEQYF.

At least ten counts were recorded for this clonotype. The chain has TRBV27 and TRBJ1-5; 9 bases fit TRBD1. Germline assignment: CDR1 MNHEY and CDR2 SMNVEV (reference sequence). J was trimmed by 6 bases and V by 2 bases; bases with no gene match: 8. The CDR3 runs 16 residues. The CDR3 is CASSLVGQGPTQPQHF. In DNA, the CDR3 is TGTGCCAGCAGTTTAGTCGGACAGGGGCCCACTCAGCCCCAGCATTTT.

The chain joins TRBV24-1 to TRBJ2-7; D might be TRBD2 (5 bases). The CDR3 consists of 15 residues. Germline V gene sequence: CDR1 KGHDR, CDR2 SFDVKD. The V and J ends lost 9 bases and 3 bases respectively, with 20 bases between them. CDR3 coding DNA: TGTGCCACCCCCGAGAGGGCGAGGGAATGCTACGAGCAGTACTTC. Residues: CATPERARECYEQYF.